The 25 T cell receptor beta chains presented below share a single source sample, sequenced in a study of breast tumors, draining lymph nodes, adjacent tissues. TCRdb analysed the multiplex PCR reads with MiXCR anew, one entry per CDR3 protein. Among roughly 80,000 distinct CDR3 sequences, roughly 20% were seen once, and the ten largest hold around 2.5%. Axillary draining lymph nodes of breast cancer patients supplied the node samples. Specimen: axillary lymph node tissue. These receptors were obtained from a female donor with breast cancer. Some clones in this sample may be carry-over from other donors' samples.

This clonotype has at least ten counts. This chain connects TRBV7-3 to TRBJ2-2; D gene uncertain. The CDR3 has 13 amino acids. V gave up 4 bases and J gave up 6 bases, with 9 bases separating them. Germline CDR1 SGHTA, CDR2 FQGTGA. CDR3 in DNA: TGTGCCAGCAGCTCTAGTGGTTCCGGGGAGCTGTTTTTT. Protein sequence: CASSSSGSGELFF.

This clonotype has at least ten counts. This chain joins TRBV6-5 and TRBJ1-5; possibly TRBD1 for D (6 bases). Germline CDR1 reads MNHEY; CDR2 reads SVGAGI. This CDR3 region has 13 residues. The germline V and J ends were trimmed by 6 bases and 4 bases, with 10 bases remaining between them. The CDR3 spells CASSGQQNQPQHF. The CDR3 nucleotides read TGTGCCAGCAGCGGACAGCAAAATCAGCCCCAGCATTTT.

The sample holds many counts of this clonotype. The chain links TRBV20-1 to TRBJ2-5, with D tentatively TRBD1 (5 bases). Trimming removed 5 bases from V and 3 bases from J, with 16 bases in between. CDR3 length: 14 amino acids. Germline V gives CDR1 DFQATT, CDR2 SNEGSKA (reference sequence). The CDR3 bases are TGCAGTGCTGCCTCACTCACAGGAAAAGAGACCCAGTACTTC. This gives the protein CSAASLTGKETQYF.

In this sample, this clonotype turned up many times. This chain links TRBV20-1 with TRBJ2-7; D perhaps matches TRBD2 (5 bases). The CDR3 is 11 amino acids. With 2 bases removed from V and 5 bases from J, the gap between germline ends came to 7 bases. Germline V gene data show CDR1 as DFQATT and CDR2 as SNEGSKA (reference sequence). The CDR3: CSARRGNEQYF. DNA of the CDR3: TGCAGTGCTAGACGAGGGAACGAGCAGTACTTC.

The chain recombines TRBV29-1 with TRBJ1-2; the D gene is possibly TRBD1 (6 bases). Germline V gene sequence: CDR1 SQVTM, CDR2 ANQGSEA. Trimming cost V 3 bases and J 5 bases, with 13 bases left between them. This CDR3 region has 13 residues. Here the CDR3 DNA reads TGCAGCGTTGAGGAACAGGGTGTATATGGCTACACCTTC. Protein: CSVEEQGVYGYTF.

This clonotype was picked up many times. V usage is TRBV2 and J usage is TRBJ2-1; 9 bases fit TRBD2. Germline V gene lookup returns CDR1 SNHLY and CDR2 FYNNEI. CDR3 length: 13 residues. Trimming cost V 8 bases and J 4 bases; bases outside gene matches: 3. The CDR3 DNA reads TGTGCCAGCTTCCTAGCGGGGTACAATGAGCAGTTCTTC. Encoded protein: CASFLAGYNEQFF.

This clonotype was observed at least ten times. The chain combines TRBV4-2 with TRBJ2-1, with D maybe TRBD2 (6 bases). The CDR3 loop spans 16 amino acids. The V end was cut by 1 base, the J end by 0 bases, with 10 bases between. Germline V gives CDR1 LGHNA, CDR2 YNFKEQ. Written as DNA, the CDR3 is TGTGCCAGCAGCCAAGGGCGGGAAGACTCCTACAATGAGCAGTTCTTC. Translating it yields CASSQGREDSYNEQFF.

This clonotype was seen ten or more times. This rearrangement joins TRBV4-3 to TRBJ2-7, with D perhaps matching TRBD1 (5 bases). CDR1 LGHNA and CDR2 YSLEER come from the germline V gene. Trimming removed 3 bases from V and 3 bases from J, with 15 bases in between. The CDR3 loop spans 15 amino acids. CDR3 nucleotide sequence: TGCGCCAGCAGCCAGGAACCCCAGGGATACTACGAGCAGTACTTC. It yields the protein CASSQEPQGYYEQYF.

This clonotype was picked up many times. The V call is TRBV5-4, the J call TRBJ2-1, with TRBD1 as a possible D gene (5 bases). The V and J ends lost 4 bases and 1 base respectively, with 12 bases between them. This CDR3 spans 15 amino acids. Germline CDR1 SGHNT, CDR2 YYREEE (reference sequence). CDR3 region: CASSIFTGSYNEQFF. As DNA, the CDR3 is TGTGCCAGCAGCATTTTCACAGGTTCCTACAATGAGCAGTTCTTC.

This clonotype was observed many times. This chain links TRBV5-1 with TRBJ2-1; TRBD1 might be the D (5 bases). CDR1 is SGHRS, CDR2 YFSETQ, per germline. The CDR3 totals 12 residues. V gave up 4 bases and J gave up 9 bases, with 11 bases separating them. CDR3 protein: CASSDSQGEQFF. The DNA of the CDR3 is TGCGCCAGCAGCGATTCGCAGGGTGAGCAGTTCTTC.

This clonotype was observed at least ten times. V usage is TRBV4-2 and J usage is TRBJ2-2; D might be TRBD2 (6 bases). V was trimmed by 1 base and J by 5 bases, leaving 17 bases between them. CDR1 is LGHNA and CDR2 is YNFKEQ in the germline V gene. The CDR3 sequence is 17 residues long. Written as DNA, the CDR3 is TGTGCCAGCAGCCAAGTATTAACGGGAGCCGGTACCGGGGAGCTGTTTTTT. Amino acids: CASSQVLTGAGTGELFF.

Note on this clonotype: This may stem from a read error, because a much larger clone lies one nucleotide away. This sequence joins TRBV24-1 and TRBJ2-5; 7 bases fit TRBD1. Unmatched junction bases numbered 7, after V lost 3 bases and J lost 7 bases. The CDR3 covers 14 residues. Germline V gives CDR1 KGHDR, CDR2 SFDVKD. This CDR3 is CATSDTGQRLTQYF. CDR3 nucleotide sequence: TGTGCCACCAGTGATACGGGACAGAGGTTGACCCAGTACTTC.

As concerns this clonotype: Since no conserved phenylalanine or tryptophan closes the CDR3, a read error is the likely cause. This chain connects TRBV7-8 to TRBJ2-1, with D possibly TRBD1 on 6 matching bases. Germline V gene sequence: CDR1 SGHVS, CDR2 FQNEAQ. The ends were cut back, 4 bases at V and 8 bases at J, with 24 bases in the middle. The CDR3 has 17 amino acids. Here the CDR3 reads CASSSLKTGRMYDEQFI. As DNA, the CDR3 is TGTGCCAGCAGCTCCCTCAAGACAGGAAGGATGTATGATGAGCAGTTCATC.

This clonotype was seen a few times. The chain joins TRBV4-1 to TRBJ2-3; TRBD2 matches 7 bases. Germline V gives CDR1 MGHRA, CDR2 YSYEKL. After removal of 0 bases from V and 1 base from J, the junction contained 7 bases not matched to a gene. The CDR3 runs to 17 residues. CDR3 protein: CASSQEKGGLGTDTQYF. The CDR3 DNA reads TGCGCCAGCAGCCAAGAGAAGGGAGGGCTCGGCACAGATACGCAGTATTTT.

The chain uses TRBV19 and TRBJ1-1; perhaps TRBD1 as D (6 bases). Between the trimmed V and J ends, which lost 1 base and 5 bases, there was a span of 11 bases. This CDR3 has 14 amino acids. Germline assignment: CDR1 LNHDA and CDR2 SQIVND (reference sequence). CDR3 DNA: TGTGCCAGTAGTATAGTCCTAGGGGGGACTGAAGCTTTCTTT. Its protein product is CASSIVLGGTEAFF.

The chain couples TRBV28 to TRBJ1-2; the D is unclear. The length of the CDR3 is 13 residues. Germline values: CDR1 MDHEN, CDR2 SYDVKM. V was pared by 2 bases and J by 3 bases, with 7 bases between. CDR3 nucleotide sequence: TGTGCCAGCAGTTTAGCGGCAGACTATGGCTACACCTTC. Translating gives CASSLAADYGYTF.

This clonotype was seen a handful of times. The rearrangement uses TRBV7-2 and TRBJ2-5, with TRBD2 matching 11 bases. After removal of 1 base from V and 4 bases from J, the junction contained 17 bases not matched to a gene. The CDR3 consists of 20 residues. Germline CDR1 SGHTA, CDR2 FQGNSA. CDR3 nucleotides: TGTGCCAGCAGCTTAGTTATAGGGGGCGGTAGCGGGAGGGGGCGAGAGACCCAGTACTTC. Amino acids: CASSLVIGGGSGRGRETQYF.

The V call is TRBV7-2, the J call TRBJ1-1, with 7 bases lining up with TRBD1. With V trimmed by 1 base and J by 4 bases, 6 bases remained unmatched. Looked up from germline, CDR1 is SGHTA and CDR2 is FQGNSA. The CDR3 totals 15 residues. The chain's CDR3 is CASSLGAGGATEAFF. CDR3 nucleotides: TGTGCCAGCAGCTTAGGGGCAGGGGGTGCCACTGAAGCTTTCTTT.

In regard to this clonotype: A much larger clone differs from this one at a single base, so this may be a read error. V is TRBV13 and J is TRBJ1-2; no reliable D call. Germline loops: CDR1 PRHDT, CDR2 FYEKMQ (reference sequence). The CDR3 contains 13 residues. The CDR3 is CASSPRRATQEIF. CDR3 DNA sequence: TGTGCCAGCAGCCCCCGCAGAGCGACACAAGAGATCTTC. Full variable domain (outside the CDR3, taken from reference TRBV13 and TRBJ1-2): AAGVIQSPRHLIKEKRETATLKCYPIPRHDTVYWYQQGPGQDPQFLISFYEKMQSDKGSIPDRFSAQQFSDYHSELNMSSLELGDSALYFCASSPRRATQEIFGSGTRLTVV.

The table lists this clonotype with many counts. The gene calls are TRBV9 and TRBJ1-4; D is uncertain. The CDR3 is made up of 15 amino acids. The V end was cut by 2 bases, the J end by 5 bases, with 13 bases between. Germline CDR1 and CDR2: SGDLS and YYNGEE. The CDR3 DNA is TGTGCCAGCAGCGTTGGAGTCCAGACGAATGAAAAACTGTTTTTT. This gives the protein CASSVGVQTNEKLFF.

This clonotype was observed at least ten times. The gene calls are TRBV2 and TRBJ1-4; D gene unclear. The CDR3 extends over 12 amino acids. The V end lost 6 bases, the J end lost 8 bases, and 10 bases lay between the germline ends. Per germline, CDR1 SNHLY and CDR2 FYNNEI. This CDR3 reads CASRGLEEKLFF. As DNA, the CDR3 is TGTGCCAGCAGGGGGTTAGAAGAAAAACTGTTTTTT.

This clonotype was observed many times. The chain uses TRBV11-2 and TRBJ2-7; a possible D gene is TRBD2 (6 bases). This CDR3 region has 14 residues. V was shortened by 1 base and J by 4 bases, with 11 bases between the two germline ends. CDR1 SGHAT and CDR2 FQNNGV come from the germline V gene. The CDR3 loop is CASSLAGDGYEQYF. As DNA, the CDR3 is TGTGCCAGCAGCTTAGCGGGAGATGGATACGAGCAGTACTTC.

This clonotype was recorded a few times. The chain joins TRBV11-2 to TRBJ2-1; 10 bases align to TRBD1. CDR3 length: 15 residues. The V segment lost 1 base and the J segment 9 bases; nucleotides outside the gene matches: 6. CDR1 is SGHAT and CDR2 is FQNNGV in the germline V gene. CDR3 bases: TGTGCCAGCAGCTTAGGACAGGGGGCTGGTGGTGAGCAGTTCTTC. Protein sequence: CASSLGQGAGGEQFF.

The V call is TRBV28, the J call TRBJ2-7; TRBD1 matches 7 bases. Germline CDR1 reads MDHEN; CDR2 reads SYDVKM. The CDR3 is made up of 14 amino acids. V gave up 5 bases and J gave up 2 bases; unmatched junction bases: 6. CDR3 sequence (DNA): TGTGCCAGCAGTCAGAGACAGGGCACCTACGAGCAGTACTTC. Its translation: CASSQRQGTYEQYF. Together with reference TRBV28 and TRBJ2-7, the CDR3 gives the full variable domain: DVKVTQSSRYLVKRTGEKVFLECVQDMDHENMFWYRQDPGLGLRLIYFSYDVKMKEKGDIPEGYSVSREKKERFSLILESASTNQTSMYLCASSQRQGTYEQYFGPGTRLTVT.

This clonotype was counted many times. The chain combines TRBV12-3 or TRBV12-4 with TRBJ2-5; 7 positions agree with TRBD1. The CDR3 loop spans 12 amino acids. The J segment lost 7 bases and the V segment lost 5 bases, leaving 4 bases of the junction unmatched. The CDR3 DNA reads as TGTGCCAGCAGTACAGGGGCCAGGACCCAGTACTTC. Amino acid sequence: CASSTGARTQYF.